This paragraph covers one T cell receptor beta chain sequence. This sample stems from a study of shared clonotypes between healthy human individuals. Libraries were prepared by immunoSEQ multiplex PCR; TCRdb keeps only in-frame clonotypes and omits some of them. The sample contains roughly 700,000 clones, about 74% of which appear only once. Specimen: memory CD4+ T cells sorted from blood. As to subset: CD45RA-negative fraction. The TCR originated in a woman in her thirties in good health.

The chain's CDR3 is CASSPVRGGNTGELFF. CDR3 nucleotides: TGCGCCAGCAGTCCTGTTCGAGGGGGGAACACCGGGGAGCTGTTTTTT. The chain joins TRBV23-1 to TRBJ2-2, with D perhaps matching TRBD1 (6 bases). TRBV23-1 is an ORF, with its function uncertain. V was cut by 4 bases and J by 1 base, with 13 bases left in between. The CDR3 consists of 16 residues.